A selection of T cell receptor beta chains follows, all from one sample in a study of PD-1 blockade in classical Hodgkin lymphoma. Produced via immunoSEQ multiplex PCR; TCRdb's table is partial and in-frame only. Seen here are around 92,000 clones, more than 80% observed once, and the top ten hold 15% to 20%. The sample here was peripheral blood mononuclear cells (PBMCs), taken before the fourth cycle of nivolumab. Receptor source: a human donor with classical Hodgkin lymphoma. Both conserved end residues are part of each CDR3. The order of the fields is V gene, J gene, CDR3 protein.

>TRBV15|TRBJ2-1
CATSRDALLAGFFNEQFF
>TRBV5-1|TRBJ2-1
CASSRTSGSVEQFF
>TRBV5-5|TRBJ1-3
CASSFDPIRQGSGNTIYF
>TRBV19|TRBJ2-1
CASSPGGGGKLNEQFF
>TRBV13|TRBJ1-1
CASSLVLGGASFAEAFF
>TRBV15|TRBJ2-7
CATSRGGTDYEQYF
>TRBV10-3|TRBJ2-3
CAISEGHSTDTQYF
>TRBV4-2|TRBJ2-3
CASSQRSGMREYADTQYF
>TRBV30|TRBJ2-7
CAWSKGPSYEQYF
>TRBV11-3|TRBJ2-3
CASSEGGGMTDTQYF
>TRBV6-5|TRBJ2-5
CASSYSLEETQYF
>TRBV28|TRBJ1-1
CASSLPGGQGTEAFF
>TRBV5-6|TRBJ2-1
CASSLAATRKKQFF
>TRBV5-1|TRBJ2-6
CASSLEGTGANVLTF
>TRBV4-1|TRBJ2-3
CASSQGLADTQYF
>TRBV7-7|TRBJ2-5
CASSGGGRGQETQYF
>TRBV5-1|TRBJ2-5
CASSLTSPRETQYF
>TRBV4-1|TRBJ1-1
CASSQGRLVNTEAFF
>TRBV19|TRBJ2-7
CASSISGLLSYEQYF
>TRBV5-4|TRBJ2-4
CASSLGHSGENIQYF
>TRBV29-1|TRBJ1-1
CSVSGGWRNTEAFF
>TRBV2|TRBJ1-5
CASRGDNNQPQHF
>TRBV11-2|TRBJ2-7
CASSPFSEQYF
>TRBV14|TRBJ1-4
CASSQETAANEKLFF
>TRBV6-5|TRBJ1-3
CASSYSRQGGNTIYF
>TRBV23-1|TRBJ1-4
CASTQGGAEKLFF
>TRBV4-2|TRBJ2-7
CASSPTGGRDEQYF
>TRBV9|TRBJ1-2
CASSVGTSADGYTF
>TRBV9|TRBJ2-2
CASSVRVNTGELFF
>TRBV21-1|TRBJ2-1
CASSRRQGGGHEQFF
>TRBV19|TRBJ2-1
CASAVSGGVEQFF
>TRBV30|TRBJ2-3
CAWSLAITDTQYF
>TRBV5-1|TRBJ1-1
CASSSGQGSEAFF
>TRBV11-2|TRBJ1-1
CASSLQAGGTEAFF
>TRBV10-3|TRBJ2-1
CAISPGANEQFF
>TRBV5-1|TRBJ2-2
CASSLDRATGELFF
>TRBV28|TRBJ2-3
CASSGDRSGTDTQYF
>TRBV5-1|TRBJ1-5
CASSLVGVRYWNQPQHF
>TRBV4-1|TRBJ2-5
CASSQAVPETQYF
>TRBV19|TRBJ1-1
CASSQGDTEAFF
>TRBV18|TRBJ2-7
CASSPSPGTGGYEQYF
>TRBV7-2|TRBJ2-7
CASSSQRDNYEQYF
>TRBV12-2|TRBJ2-3
CASRKGLAGVQIEGTDTQYF
>TRBV25-1|TRBJ2-5
CASSESVGRHQETQYF
>TRBV28|TRBJ2-7
CASSYLAGSNEQYF
>TRBV10-3|TRBJ1-2
CAIRDQGAQGYTF
>TRBV18|TRBJ2-1
CASSPAGQGLLHEQFF
>TRBV6-6|TRBJ2-7
CASRGLAGETYEQYF
>TRBV14|TRBJ1-1
CASSQGTGTEAFF
>TRBV10-3|TRBJ2-7
CAIMAGGSYEQYF
>TRBV5-4|TRBJ2-2
CASSSGLVITGELFF
>TRBV5-1|TRBJ2-2
CASRGVGLAEGNTGELFF
>TRBV19|TRBJ1-1
CASSEGRLNTEAFF
>TRBV19|TRBJ1-1
CASIGTNTEAFF
>TRBV11-1|TRBJ1-2
CASSRLGGTSNYGYTF
>TRBV5-6|TRBJ2-3
CASSFQSSDTQYF
>TRBV19|TRBJ1-4
CASSRQGAQDEKLFF
>TRBV19|TRBJ2-7
CASSMGYEQYF
>TRBV29-1|TRBJ2-1
CSAREFTYNEQFF